This T cell receptor beta chain came from a study of cytomegalovirus exposure and HLA in healthy donors (dated by TCRdb to the late 2010s). Background on the whole study: An earlier analysis of under 600 of the donors reported 250 to 350 Gb of sequence data and around 120 million unique TCR beta sequences from 150 million to 200 million T cells. Approximately 300 gigabases of sequencing data and about 92 million unique TCR sequences made up an early release that covered several hundred HLA-typed donors. Among the roughly 400 genotyped donors, about 85% belonged to the genetic ancestry cluster associated with self-reported Caucasian donors. The aim of the study was to test whether cataloging public T cell receptors could identify signatures of past pathogen exposure. The study profiled the T cell repertoires of 500 to 800 subjects by immunosequencing and related them to cytomegalovirus serostatus. A separate validation cohort of approximately 130 different subjects was used in addition to the approximately 700-subject first cohort. High-throughput TCR immunosequencing, statistical association of individual TCRs with disease status, and machine learning were combined to predict cytomegalovirus infection status. A later analysis re-analyzed previously published TCR beta repertoires from roughly 600 donors and added high-resolution HLA genotyping to study TCR occurrence patterns. In the later analysis, no new phenotypic data were used to find candidate immune exposures; instead, reliance was placed on TCR beta sequences and their occurrence across donors. An earlier analysis of about 600 of the donors used high-throughput TCR beta sequencing to judge whether each TCR beta V gene segment behaved as functional or pseudogenic. Donor age, sex, ethnicity and CMV serostatus were compiled together with the repertoire data. In a later genetic analysis, genome-wide SNP genotypes for about three fifths of the roughly 670 donors were used, and that subset was treated as a discovery cohort. Every repertoire in the discovery cohort had been generated on one and the same sequencing platform. Both class I and class II loci were covered by HLA typing, at four-digit resolution. Typing coverage differed by locus: A, B, C, DRB1 and DQB1 were typed in about 629-630 donors, DQA1 in roughly 510, DPA1 in over 600, and DPB1 in just under 490. Because of strong linkage in the cohort, roughly five DR-DQ haplotypes were treated as single units for association and clustering. Across about 370 genotyped donors of the cohort, an average of about 240,000 unique TCR beta nucleotide sequences per donor were sequenced, and roughly a sixth of those sequences were non-productive. Broader findings and caveats from the paper: Strong co-occurrence of HLA alleles, especially DR and DQ, made assigning TCR associations to individual alleles difficult. An association between a missense DCLRE1C variant and V-gene and J-gene trimming of TCR beta chains was found in a later genetic analysis and replicated in an independent cohort. Most CMV-associated TCR beta chains appeared to be HLA-restricted in a later analysis, and the HLA associations seemed to be driven largely by CMV exposure. A cluster of highly shared sequence variants was judged likely to be a technical artifact of the sequencing pipeline. Across donors, most TCR sequences were observed very rarely, whereas some public TCRs were present in many individuals. The only immune exposure information available for the cohort was CMV serostatus. Because counts were too low, 15 to 20 rarely observed V segments, including chromosome 9 orphons, were left out of the earlier analysis of over 550 of the donors. A further reported finding was that TCR beta sequences accurately predicted the HLA-A and HLA-B alleles for most subjects in the first cohort. The classifier was reported to diagnose cytomegalovirus status with high specificity and sensitivity in both the original cohort and the validation cohort. A later analysis found that TCR association rates varied across HLA loci, with DRB1 alleles showing the most associated TCRs and HLA-C alleles the fewest. In an earlier analysis of some 500 of the donors, most TCR beta V segments were observed in productive rearrangements about 87% or about 30% of the time, broadly matching IMGT annotations. According to the authors, the approach could potentially be generalized to other disease states and immunological phenotypes. Because some donors lacked HLA typing at each locus, the association tests relied only on the typed subset. Only TCR beta chains were sequenced in this cohort, and the absence of alpha or paired-chain data limited detectable features. Compared with the approximately 600-donor mean, donors in an Asian-associated ancestry cluster had fewer N-insertions in productive TCRs, according to a later genetic analysis. According to a later analysis, parvovirus B19, influenza, CMV and Epstein-Barr virus appeared linked to several top co-occurrence clusters. Correlated functional status among segregating V segments might be attributable to linkage disequilibrium, but an unknown experimental factor could not be ruled out. Compared with equally common non-associated chains, HLA-associated TCR beta chains in a later analysis were more clonally expanded and had lower generation probabilities. The study listed approximately 150 TCR beta chains as associated with cytomegalovirus. In vitro tests confirmed that a few of the cytomegalovirus-associated TCR beta chains recognize cytomegalovirus antigens. Roughly uniform sequencing depth across donors was assumed in presence/absence analyses, although this assumption may not hold. A later analysis associated about 17,000 TCR beta sequences with specific HLA alleles at a false discovery rate of 0.05. Some IMGT-functional V segments, including TRBV6-2 and TRBV6-3, could not be told apart with the 87-base-pair reads, so those segments were excluded.

For CDR1 and CDR2, the germline V gene lists MDHEN and SYDVKM. From its cysteine to its phenylalanine, the CDR3 spans 12 amino acids. Of the read, only the CDR3 DNA is kept; its 36 bases are in frame from base 1. V ends up 10 bases short and J 7 bases short, with an unmatched junction base count of 9. The library came from the immunoSEQ multiplex PCR assay. The multiplex PCR relied on a mix of 60 forward primers for TCR Vbeta segments and 13 reverse primers for TCR Jbeta segments. The CDR3 region of rearranged TCR beta genes was amplified from genomic DNA by a multiplex PCR assay. On the Illumina HiSeq System, the amplified TCR beta libraries were sequenced as 87-base-pair reads. The original methods were these. Across the 666 repertoires, a later analysis counted about 81 million unique TCR beta chains, roughly 11 million of which were shared by at least two donors. A nearest-neighbor algorithm error-corrected the raw reads and collapsed the reads into unique sequences, merging closely related sequences to remove PCR and sequencing errors. CDR3 sequences were aligned to IMGT reference sequences to assign V, D and J gene segments. For a sequence to be retained, a match of at least six nucleotides was required to both a V gene segment and a J gene segment. A rearrangement was called productive if the CDR3 had no stop codons and remained in frame with V and J, and every other rearrangement was called non-productive. Following IMGT convention, CDR3 was defined as the stretch from the second conserved V-encoded cysteine to the conserved J-encoded phenylalanine. The earlier analysis of about 500 of the donors excluded sequences that lacked an unambiguous match to a single V gene segment. An earlier analysis of 500 to 600 of the donors classified V segments as functional when productive rearrangements were above 56.7% and as segregating when the standard deviation between donors was above 5%. A statistical classification framework was built for diagnosing cytomegalovirus status from the catalog of TCR beta chain sequences. A later analysis assigned V and J genes by comparing TCR nucleotide sequences with IMGT/GENE-DB human TR gene sequences. A later analysis assigned CDR3 sequences and most-parsimonious VDJ recombination scenarios with the TCRdist pipeline. In a later analysis, each TCR beta chain was defined by its CDR3 amino acid sequence together with its V-gene family, and reads lacking a unique V-gene family were excluded. To address suspected cross-contamination and a sequencing artifact, a later analysis removed 592 highly shared, low-generation-probability nucleotide sequences. For each public chain, a later analysis derived a clonal expansion index from normalized ranks of inferred template counts within each repertoire. A later analysis computed generation probabilities with a VDJ recombination model fitted to out-of-frame rearrangements, and checked the results against IGoR. A later analysis scored TCR-TCR, TCR-HLA and TCR-CMV co-occurrence with hypergeometric tests, applying a repertoire-size bias correction to TCR pairs. To estimate false discovery rates, a later analysis permuted the HLA or CMV assignments 20 times. In a later analysis, co-occurring TCRs were grouped using DBSCAN, and TCRdist sequence similarity was added for clustering within HLA-allele-positive subsets. For co-occurrence clustering, repertoires with fewer than 30,000 or more than 120,000 public chains were excluded, along with five repertoires with anomalous nucleotide sharing. The source is immuneACCESS, and TCRdb retained only in-frame sequences with V and J called. Part of the clones is not carried over; for the studies checked, unresolved V genes explain less than half of this, and the remainder is unexplained. V, J and clone size derive from that table, while D and trimming were established from the DNA sequence. The sample yields over 150,000 clones; 70% to 90% were counted once. Together, the top ten hold 2% to 2.5% of the sample.

A remark on this clone: The antigen it binds to is not known. Base qualities are not at hand, and no much larger clone is one base apart.

The cohort comprised some 730 healthy bone marrow donors. Cohort members were all nominally healthy when sampled, although unrecorded immune exposures were likely present. The donor tested CMV seronegative and was one of the 352 seronegative cohort members. A peripheral blood sample was provided by each donor, and peripheral blood mononuclear cells were used for TCR beta sequencing. The Qiagen DNeasy Blood Extraction Kit was used to extract genomic DNA from the blood cell samples. Here the chain combines TRBV28 and TRBJ1-1; 7 middle bases align to TRBD1. This receptor was identified in a woman aged 25-40 years in good health and CMV-seronegative. The sample comprised PBMCs. The nucleotide sequence is TGTGCCACTACGACAGGGACCTTTGAAGCTTTCTTT. Translated, it gives CATTTGTFEAFF.